This TCR beta chain came from a study of OX40 agonist ivuxolimab in advanced cancers. Turning to the overall study: The costimulatory receptor OX40 (CD134) was targeted by ivuxolimab, a fully human IgG2 agonistic monoclonal antibody. Intravenous ivuxolimab was administered to patients every 2 weeks at six dose levels: 0.01, 0.1, 0.3, 1.5, 3 and 10 mg/kg. Of the roughly 52 dose-escalation patients, hepatocellular carcinoma was present in 19, melanoma in some 15, renal cell carcinoma in 9 and head and neck cancer in 9. The dose-escalation cohort was around 83% male with a mean age of around 62 years, ranging from about 20 to 85. Patients were allowed to have had prior anti-PD-1, anti-PD-L1 or anti-CTLA-4 therapy, and 30% to 50% of the dose-escalation patients had previously received checkpoint inhibitors. Partial responses occurred in three dose-escalation patients: two with cutaneous melanoma and one with hepatocellular carcinoma. The point of sequencing TCRbeta in the periphery was to test whether ivuxolimab changed TCR sequence diversity and drove clonal T-cell expansion. The paper reports the monotherapy dose-escalation portion (N = 52 patients) of the phase I ivuxolimab trial. Here is what the overall study found, with its caveats: Partial responders in the 0.1-3.0 mg/kg groups had among the lowest normalized peripheral clonal expansion, especially among CD8+ T cells. At doses of 0.1 to 3.0 mg/kg, clonal expansion of both CD4+ and CD8+ T cells in blood was seen between baseline and week 6. After ivuxolimab, CD8+ T cells had more expanded clones than CD4+ T cells on average. The antigen specificity of the peripheral T cells that underwent clonal expansion was not determined. Low levels of normalized T-cell clonal expansion were also seen in some patients who did not respond.

CDR1 is given as MNHNS and CDR2 as SASEGT, both from the germline V gene. Relative to germline, V is 3 bases shorter and J is 10 bases shorter, with 19 bases between their ends. The CDR3 sequence holds 16 residues, the cysteine and phenylalanine included. The only DNA kept is the CDR3, 48 bases in frame from the first base. To sequence the TCRbeta CDR3 region, genomic DNA was isolated from the sorted cells. TCRbeta CDR3 regions were sequenced using the immunoSEQ Assay. TCRdb provides this immuneACCESS table in a form limited to in-frame rearrangements. Some clones are lacking; in checked studies, under half of them reflect an unresolved V gene, and why the rest are absent is not known. Counted in this sample were more than 80,000 clones; over 75% of them appeared once. Of the sample, approximately 1.9% is held by the ten largest clones. The trial excluded patients who had a history of autoimmune disease or who were on systemic immunosuppression. Peripheral blood for TCR sequencing was collected from all dose cohorts at baseline, on cycle 4 day 1, and on cycle 7 day 1. Samples came from an open-label, multicenter, first-in-human phase I dose-escalation trial of ivuxolimab. Adults with locally advanced or metastatic melanoma, renal cell carcinoma, hepatocellular carcinoma or head and neck squamous cell carcinoma were enrolled in the trial. Before TCR sequencing, CD4+ T cells and CD8+ T cells from peripheral blood were sorted into separate populations.

Comments on this clone: There is no known antigen for this receptor. Base qualities were left out, and no much larger clone turns up one base away.

This clonotype was obtained from an adult with an advanced solid tumor such as melanoma, head and neck, liver or kidney cancer. The chain was built from TRBV6-1 and TRBJ1-6; the D segment could be TRBD1, given 5 matching bases. This material consisted of CD4+ or CD8+ T cells sorted from blood, taken in a trial of the OX40 agonist ivuxolimab. The DNA reads TGTGCCAGCAGTGACCGGCCCCAGGGTCCTGGGTCACCCCTCCACTTT. This is translated as CASSDRPQGPGSPLHF.